This TCR beta chain was sequenced for a study of cytotoxic CD8 clonotypes in ibrutinib-treated CLL. General study findings and limits: Whereas clonality rose at ibrutinib response, it declined toward baseline at progression. Sampling times differed between sustained-remission and progressing patients.

The CDR3 covers 19 residues. Germline V gene lookup returns CDR1 ENHRY and CDR2 SYGVKD. Trimming took 0 bases from V and 0 from J; bases not matched to a gene: 7. Clones were read by immunoSEQ multiplex PCR, and TCRdb kept only the in-frame ones, dropping some. The table has 300,000 to 400,000 clones, roughly 71% seen once; the top ten hold roughly 6.7%. This clone was seen just once. What it recognizes is unknown. This TCR came from a human donor with chronic lymphocytic leukemia. The sample was PBMCs, taken after 36 months of ibrutinib treatment. The V gene is TRBV10-3, the J gene TRBJ2-2, with TRBD2 matching over 10 bases. Written as DNA, the CDR3 is TGTGCCATCAGTGAGTCGGTCCTAGCGGGGGAAGCGAACACCGGGGAGCTGTTTTTT. It encodes CAISESVLAGEANTGELFF.